This record looks at one T cell receptor beta chain sequence and its context. In its sample, this clone was seen many times. Its antigen is currently not known. No base qualities exist here, and no much larger clone lies one base off it. This sample was included in a study of blood T cell repertoires in COVID-19 (dated by TCRdb to the early 2020s). The study in broad terms: Samples from collaborators originated in the United States, Italy and Spain and spanned both the acute and convalescent phases of COVID-19. Where available, HLA class I and class II types were obtained from metadata supplied by the sample provider rather than from assay-based typing. Subjects who had been exposed to COVID-19, were actively infected with it, or had recovered from it provided the deeply sampled blood TCRbeta repertoires that made up the dataset. The repertoires were released in a freely available public database intended as a resource for research on the immune response to SARS-CoV-2. A de-identified subject ID, COVID-19 status, age in years and sex were almost always included in the sample metadata. Samples came from the ongoing ImmuneRACE study (first 160 participants) plus 1,254 subjects from 6 global collaborators. The prospective study material was composed of cDNA or gDNA derived from T cells, B-cell-depleted T cells, or PBMCs. The full study reports these points: The amount of clinical and demographic metadata varied by source and participant and was provided uncurated.

TCRbeta CDR3 regions were amplified from genomic DNA using the immunoSEQ Assay, a bias-controlled multiplex PCR. On the study's bioinformatics: Within the assay, amplification of reference gene primers was used to estimate how many nucleated cells each sample contained. Sequence reads were collapsed and filtered to measure the absolute abundance of every unique TCRbeta CDR3 rearrangement. For each sample, productive Simpson clonality was calculated as the square root of Simpson's diversity index across productive rearrangements. TCRdb re-hosts the immuneACCESS table, in-frame sequences only. Its copies lack some clones; in the studies checked, an unresolved V gene accounts for under half of them, and the cause for the rest is not known. The D gene and trimming were derived from the DNA, and the V and J assignments and clone size from that table. In this sample the table shows about 220,000 clones, approximately 80% of which occur a single time. The ten largest account for 3% to 4% of the sample.

Participants in the prospective study were enrolled through a virtual design, were aged roughly 18 to 90 years, and lived in roughly 26 United States geographic areas. To assign participants to cohorts, the prospective study relied on clinical history that participants themselves reported in a screening survey and a study questionnaire. ImmuneRACE Cohort 3 recovered participants were defined by two consecutive negative NP/OP PCR tests, healthcare professional clearance, or symptom resolution. Mobile phlebotomists in the prospective study collected whole blood, serum and a nasopharyngeal or oropharyngeal swab from every participant. Prospective study participants could optionally give additional blood draws and questionnaires over an approximately two-month period. Prospective study blood samples were shipped either frozen or at room temperature before DNA extraction. The CDR3 covers 16 residues, taking in both the cysteine and the phenylalanine. The retained sequence is limited to the CDR3, 48 bases, with the frame set at the first base. For CDR1 and CDR2, the germline V gene lists SGDLS and YYNGEE. Trimming removed 8 bases from V and 3 bases from J, leaving 20 bases between the germline ends.

Sequenced: PBMCs or T cells enriched from blood (not recorded which). This chain joins TRBV9 to TRBJ2-2, with TRBD2 as a weak D call on 7 bases. The source is a woman aged 60-75 years who had recovered from COVID-19. The nucleotides read TGTGCCAGTTCGAGGGGGGAGGGACGTCACACCGGGGAGCTGTTTTTT. Translation gives CASSRGEGRHTGELFF.